The 25 T cell receptor beta chains listed next were all sequenced from one sample in a study of breast tumors, draining lymph nodes, adjacent tissues. TCRdb used MiXCR to reprocess the multiplex PCR reads, holding one entry per CDR3 protein. The data show 66,000 or so distinct CDR3 sequences, 40% to 45% seen once. Sequences were obtained from breast tumor tissue. Every receptor here comes from a female donor with breast cancer. Some clones in this sample may be carry-over from other donors' samples.

This clonotype is classed as medium-sized (0.01 to 0.1%). The rearrangement uses TRBV29-1 and TRBJ2-7; TRBD1 agrees at 10 bases. The germline gives CDR1 SQVTM, CDR2 ANQGSEA. The V and J ends lost 7 bases and 3 bases, in that order; junction bases with no gene match: 9. The CDR3 runs 14 residues. CDR3 DNA sequence: TGCAGCGCTAGTTCCGGGACAGGGGACTACGAGCAGTACTTC. It specifies CSASSGTGDYEQYF.

This clonotype occurred many times. The genes are TRBV29-1 and TRBJ1-3; D gene unclear. Germline V CDR1 and CDR2: SQVTM, ANQGSEA. Trimming took 7 bases from V and 2 from J, leaving 18 bases between them. There are 15 residues in the CDR3. CDR3 sequence (DNA): TGCAGCGCCCTATCACTACCTGGGGCTGGAAACACCATATATTTT. Amino acids: CSALSLPGAGNTIYF.

This clonotype has ten or more counts. The V gene is TRBV10-3, the J gene TRBJ2-7, with D tentatively TRBD2 (6 bases). This CDR3 spans 14 amino acids. Per the germline V gene, CDR1 is ENHRY and CDR2 is SYGVKD. The V gene lost 3 bases and the J gene lost 6 bases, with 15 bases spanning the gap. The CDR3 reads CAISEGWTKCEQYF. In DNA, the CDR3 is TGTGCCATCAGTGAAGGGTGGACTAAGTGCGAGCAGTACTTC.

This clonotype was recorded many times. The chain combines TRBV15 with TRBJ1-5; D unclear. Germline V gene data show CDR1 as LNHNV and CDR2 as YYDKDF (reference sequence). V was trimmed by 4 bases and J by 9 bases, leaving 13 bases between them. The CDR3 consists of 13 residues. This CDR3 is CATSTERATPQHF. CDR3 nucleotides: TGTGCCACCAGCACCGAACGGGCGACGCCCCAGCATTTT.

Of note for this clonotype: Since the CDR3 does not end with the conserved phenylalanine or tryptophan, this likely comes from a read error. This rearrangement joins TRBV20-1 to TRBJ2-7, with D hard to call. Germline V lookup: CDR1 DFQATT, CDR2 SNEGSKA (reference sequence). This CDR3 has 13 residues. The chain's CDR3 is CSASPTAHYAQYS. CDR3 bases: TGCAGTGCTAGCCCGACGGCCCACTACGCGCAGTACTCC.

This clonotype was recorded many times. V gene TRBV29-1 combines with J gene TRBJ2-7; D gene uncertain. The CDR3 covers 13 residues. Trimming shortened V by 4 bases and J by 0 bases, and 10 bases separated the two germline ends. Germline V CDR1 and CDR2: SQVTM, ANQGSEA. The CDR3 is CSVAQAHSYEQYF. Written as DNA, the CDR3 is TGCAGCGTTGCTCAAGCTCACTCCTACGAGCAGTACTTC.

The chain joins TRBV6-1 to TRBJ2-1; 9 positions match TRBD1. The J segment lost 5 bases and the V segment lost 8 bases, leaving 10 bases of the junction unmatched. Per the germline V gene, CDR1 is MNHNS and CDR2 is SASEGT. CDR3 size: 15 residues. CDR3 DNA: TGTGCCAGCTCCGCAAGCGGGACAGGGAACAATGAGCAGTTCTTC. This translates into CASSASGTGNNEQFF.

A remark on this clonotype: A read error is likely, as this CDR3 ends without the conserved phenylalanine or tryptophan. CDR3 DNA: TGTGCCAGCAGCCCCGGGACTAGCGGGGAGAAGTCCTGCGAGCAGTACCTC. It specifies CASSPGTSGEKSCEQYL. This chain uses TRBV5-8 with TRBJ2-7; 13 nucleotides agree with TRBD2. CDR1 and CDR2 (germline): SGHTS, YDEGEE. The CDR3 sequence is 17 residues long.

The table lists this clonotype with many counts. The CDR3 protein is CASSLSGREGKHYGYTF. The CDR3 DNA reads TGTGCCAGCAGCTTATCGGGGCGTGAGGGAAAACACTATGGCTACACCTTC. The chain combines TRBV7-9 with TRBJ1-2; perhaps TRBD1 as D (5 bases). The CDR3 covers 17 residues. From germline, CDR1 is SEHNR and CDR2 FQNEAQ (reference sequence). Trimming took off 2 bases at V and 3 bases at J, with 19 bases between the two ends.

This clonotype has just one count. The CDR3 DNA reads as TGCGCCAGCAGCCAAGGCACAGGGGAAGAGACCCAGTACTTC. Translation gives CASSQGTGEETQYF. The chain couples TRBV4-1 to TRBJ2-5; 7 positions agree with TRBD1. Per the germline V gene, CDR1 is MGHRA and CDR2 is YSYEKL. This CDR3 spans 14 amino acids. J gave up 3 bases and V 1 base, and 2 bases lay outside the gene matches.

This clonotype has a count of ten or more. This chain links TRBV2 with TRBJ2-3; D is unclear. The CDR3 extends over 14 amino acids. Germline V gene data show CDR1 as SNHLY and CDR2 as FYNNEI. V was clipped by 1 base and J by 2 bases, with 7 bases between them. The CDR3, as DNA: TGTGCCAGCAGTGAAGAGCGCGCCACAGATACGCAGTATTTT. It translates to CASSEERATDTQYF.

This clonotype was picked up a small number of times. The chain is built from TRBV11-2 and TRBJ1-2; D gene unclear. From germline, CDR1 is SGHAT and CDR2 FQNNGV. Trimming took off 3 bases at V and 4 bases at J, with 12 bases between the two ends. The CDR3 is 14 amino acids. In DNA, the CDR3 is TGTGCCAGCAGCTTTTTCCTGATGGCCTATGGCTACACCTTC. The encoded protein is CASSFFLMAYGYTF.

This clonotype appeared many times. A single base separates this from a much larger clone, so it may be a read error. J is TRBJ2-6 and V is TRBV6-4; D remains unclear. Germline V gives CDR1 MRHNA, CDR2 SNTAGT. This CDR3 has 15 amino acids. V gave up 5 bases and J gave up 1 base, with 9 bases separating them. CDR3 nucleotide sequence: TGTGCCAGCAGTCAAGTAGGTTCTGGGGCCAACGTCCTGACTTTC. Amino acid sequence: CASSQVGSGANVLTF.

By share, this clonotype counts as medium-sized (0.01 to 0.1%). This chain links TRBV19 with TRBJ2-5; D uncertain. V lost 4 bases and J 5 bases, leaving 8 bases between the germline ends. CDR3 length: 12 amino acids. The germline V gene has CDR1 LNHDA and CDR2 SQIVND (reference sequence). CDR3 in amino acids: CASSTERETQYF. DNA of the CDR3: TGTGCCAGTAGTACCGAGAGGGAGACCCAGTACTTC.

This clonotype was detected ten times or more. The V gene is TRBV5-1, the J gene TRBJ2-3; no clear D. Germline V gives CDR1 SGHRS, CDR2 YFSETQ. The CDR3 is 13 amino acids. The V gene lost 4 bases and the J gene lost 1 base, with 7 bases spanning the gap. CDR3 in DNA: TGCGCCAGCAGCGCCCAGCGCACAGATACGCAGTATTTT. Its protein is CASSAQRTDTQYF.

This clonotype was observed at least ten times. J is TRBJ1-1 and V is TRBV7-2; maybe TRBD1 (5 bases). Trimming removed 7 bases from V and 11 bases from J, with 20 bases in between. CDR1 and CDR2 from the germline V gene are SGHTA and FQGNSA. The CDR3 runs to 13 residues. The CDR3 region has the DNA TGTGCCAGCAACGGGGGGTCGGCTGACCGCGCTTTCTTT. Translated: CASNGGSADRAFF.

The rearrangement links TRBV25-1 to TRBJ2-1, with D perhaps assigned TRBD1 or TRBD2 (5 bases each). This CDR3 spans 17 amino acids. The V end was cut by 1 base, the J end by 7 bases, with 20 bases between. The germline gives CDR1 MGHDK, CDR2 SYGVNS. CDR3 DNA sequence: TGTGCCAGCAGTGAATGGTATTCTACACGTGAGGGGAATGAGCAGTTCTTC. Protein product: CASSEWYSTREGNEQFF. The full variable domain, its missing parts supplied by reference TRBV25-1 and TRBJ2-1, is EADIYQTPRYLVIGTGKKITLECSQTMGHDKMYWYQQDPGMELHLIHYSYGVNSTEKGDLSSESTVSRIRTEHFPLTLESARPSHTSQYLCASSEWYSTREGNEQFFGPGTRLTVL.

The chain uses TRBV9 and TRBJ2-1; possible D gene TRBD2, 6 bases. Germline V gene data show CDR1 as SGDLS and CDR2 as YYNGEE. Trimming cost V 0 bases and J 9 bases, with 13 bases left between them. This CDR3 comprises 14 residues. The CDR3 region has the DNA TGTGCCAGCAGCGTAGGGGTGGGAGGCACTGAGCAGTTCTTC. Translated, it gives CASSVGVGGTEQFF. The full variable domain, its missing parts supplied by reference TRBV9 and TRBJ2-1, is DSGVTQTPKHLITATGQRVTLRCSPRSGDLSVYWYQQSLDQGLQFLIQYYNGEERAKGNILERFSAQQFPDLHSELNLSSLELGDSALYFCASSVGVGGTEQFFGPGTRLTVL.

A single count supports this clonotype. The chain carries TRBV9 and TRBJ2-1; 10 bases map to TRBD2. V lost 0 bases, J lost 7 bases, and 7 bases stayed unmatched. The CDR3 loop spans 16 amino acids. In germline, CDR1 is SGDLS, CDR2 YYNGEE. The CDR3 is CASSVGLAGVGNEQFF. DNA of the CDR3: TGTGCCAGCAGCGTAGGTCTAGCGGGAGTTGGGAATGAGCAGTTCTTC.

The chain combines TRBV2 with TRBJ2-7; 7 nucleotides align to TRBD1. The CDR3 contains 15 residues. Germline CDR1 reads SNHLY; CDR2 reads FYNNEI. V shed 8 bases and J 5 bases; nucleotides not matched to a gene: 15. The CDR3: CASATPGQVGDEQYF. The CDR3 DNA follows: TGTGCCAGCGCTACTCCCGGACAGGTTGGCGACGAGCAGTACTTC.

This clonotype showed up many times. CDR3 nucleotide sequence: TGTGCCAGCAGCCTTAGCCGCGATTACAATGAGCAGTTCTTC. This encodes CASSLSRDYNEQFF. The V gene is TRBV7-3, the J gene TRBJ2-1; D is unresolved. The CDR3 consists of 14 residues. Per germline, CDR1 SGHTA and CDR2 FQGTGA. With 5 bases removed from V and 4 bases from J, the gap between germline ends came to 12 bases.

In this sample, this clonotype turned up many times. This sequence joins TRBV7-9 and TRBJ1-2; the D gene is possibly TRBD1 (5 bases). Per the germline V gene, CDR1 is SEHNR and CDR2 is FQNEAQ (reference sequence). The CDR3 runs 13 residues. V lost 2 bases and J lost 3, with 7 bases in between. The chain's CDR3 is CASSLRGDYGYTF. CDR3 coding DNA: TGTGCCAGCAGCTTAAGGGGTGACTATGGCTACACCTTC.

Remarks on this clonotype: This may be a read error: a much more frequent sequence differs by one nucleotide. V is TRBV6-5 and J is TRBJ2-3, with 7 bases matching TRBD1. The CDR3 is made up of 13 amino acids. Germline V gives CDR1 MNHEY, CDR2 SVGAGI. V lost 5 bases to trimming and J lost 6 bases; unmatched junction nucleotides: 5. The CDR3: CASSPDRRDTQYF. As DNA, the CDR3 is TGTGCCAGCAGTCCGGACAGGCGGGATACGCAGTATTTT.

CDR3 DNA: TGTGCCAGTAGACTAACGACGGGACGCCGTGGCTACACCTTC. Amino acid sequence: CASRLTTGRRGYTF. This chain uses TRBV19 with TRBJ1-2; tentatively, D is TRBD1 (5 bases). The CDR3 has 14 amino acids. The germline V and J ends were trimmed by 6 bases and 7 bases, with 18 bases remaining between them. Looked up from germline, CDR1 is LNHDA and CDR2 is SQIVND (reference sequence).

By frequency in the sample, this clonotype is medium-sized. The CDR3 bases are TGTGCCAGCAGCTCGCAGAGACGGACAGGGACCACGCAGTATTTT. Its translation: CASSSQRRTGTTQYF. The chain joins TRBV2 to TRBJ2-3; 8 bases map to TRBD1. CDR3 size: 15 residues. With 6 bases clipped from V and 9 bases from J, the junction kept 14 bases outside the gene matches. Germline assignment: CDR1 SNHLY and CDR2 FYNNEI.